The text below deals with one T cell receptor (beta chain). Its cognate antigen is unknown. TCRdb used MiXCR to reprocess the reads, holding one entry per CDR3 protein. Among fewer than 900,000 distinct CDR3 sequences listed, 25% to 35% were seen once. This CDR3 has 16 residues. Trimming took 3 bases from V and 6 from J; bases not matched to a gene: 6. The data originate from a study of T cell repertoires in cytomegalovirus infection. The starting material was cultured CD8+ T cells from PBMCs, obtained from culture after CMV antigen stimulation. This clonotype was sampled from a human donor in good health (CMV status not recorded). Some clones in this sample may be carry-over from other donors' samples. This rearrangement joins TRBV12-3 or TRBV12-4 to TRBJ1-6; 9 bases fit TRBD1. The CDR3 DNA sequence: TGTGCCAGCAGTTTGATCGGGGACAGGGCTAATTCACCCCTCCACTTT. Translating it yields CASSLIGDRANSPLHF.